Shown below are 4 T cell receptor beta chains from a single sample sequenced in a study of Graves' ophthalmopathy and Graves' hyperthyroidism. Amplification from RNA transcripts yielded the TCR beta CDR3 regions. HTBI-primed first-round RT-PCR preceded second-round multiplex PCR. TCRdb ran MiXCR on the multiplex PCR reads and lists one entry per CDR3 protein. This sample has some 360,000 distinct CDR3 sequences, with 15% to 20% found just once. Sample: peripheral blood. The receptors come from an adult woman with stable Graves' hyperthyroidism.

The rearrangement joins TRBV24-1 to TRBJ2-7; 8 bases are shared with TRBD1. CDR3 size: 15 residues. Trimming cost V 4 bases and J 5 bases; bases outside gene matches: 9. The germline gives CDR1 KGHDR, CDR2 SFDVKD. CDR3: CATSEGTGRSNEQYF. DNA of the CDR3: TGTGCCACCAGTGAGGGGACAGGTCGATCAAACGAGCAGTACTTC.

This clonotype was detected a few times. CDR3 protein: CASSIMDLYTSGSGYTGELFF. The CDR3 bases are TGTGCCAGCAGTATTATGGACCTTTATACTAGCGGGAGCGGGTACACCGGGGAGCTGTTTTTT. The rearrangement uses TRBV27 and TRBJ2-2; 11 bases are shared with TRBD2. This CDR3 comprises 21 residues. Germline V lookup: CDR1 MNHEY, CDR2 SMNVEV (reference sequence). The V segment lost 5 bases and the J segment 3 bases; nucleotides outside the gene matches: 20.

This clonotype has at least ten counts. The V gene is TRBV7-9, the J gene TRBJ1-2; weak D call: TRBD1 (6 bases). Trimming took 0 bases from V and 8 from J, leaving 19 bases between them. Germline V CDR1 and CDR2: SEHNR, FQNEAQ (reference sequence). CDR3 size: 16 residues. The CDR3 reads CASSLARPGHPSGYTF. For the CDR3, the DNA is TGTGCCAGCAGCTTAGCTCGTCCGGGACACCCTAGCGGCTACACCTTC.

Remarks on this clonotype: The CDR3 end shows no conserved phenylalanine or tryptophan, and so a read error is likely. The rearrangement uses TRBV20-1 and TRBJ2-7, with 9 positions matching TRBD2. The CDR3 consists of 16 residues. V dropped 6 bases and J dropped 1; count of bases not matched to a gene: 13. Germline CDR1 is DFQATT and CDR2 is SNEGSKA (reference sequence). The CDR3 loop reads CSAQTSGPIISYEQYL. CDR3 nucleotide sequence: TGCAGTGCCCAGACTAGCGGACCCATTATATCCTACGAGCAGTACTTG.